Below, 26 T cell receptor delta chains from the same sample are listed, as sequenced in a study of Vδ1+ human thymocytes. General study points: Highly polyclonal TRG and TRD repertoires with Gaussian CDR3 length distributions appeared in thymus.

Antigen specificity for these receptors is unknown. Sequences come from RNA converted to cDNA by reverse transcription. Multiplex PCR used pooled V-gene forward primers and a constant-region reverse primer to amplify CDR3s. TCRdb reapplied CATT to the multiplex PCR reads. The sample consists of roughly 55,000 delta-chain clones, more than 15% of them appearing once. Sequencing was performed on Vdelta1+ gamma-delta thymocytes from the thymus. Subset of the sample: FACS-sorted CD3+ TCRalphabeta- TCRVdelta1+ TCRVdelta2- thymocytes. The source of these receptors is a boy under three years old who had congenital heart surgery.

J is TRDJ1 and V is TRDV1; TRDD3 matches at 10 bases. V trimming: 2 bases; J trimming: 5 bases; junction bases outside the gene matches: 23. This CDR3 is built from 21 residues. CDR1 is TSWWSYY, CDR2 QGS, per germline. The CDR3 region has the DNA TGTGCTCTTGGGGAAGTCGGACCTACAGGCTGGGGGATAGAGATTGCGGATAAACTCATCTTT. This codes for CALGEVGPTGWGIEIADKLIF.

The sample holds a few counts of this clone. The genes are TRDV1 and TRDJ1; TRDD3 matches 12 bases. This CDR3 is 19 amino acids long. In germline, CDR1 is TSWWSYY, CDR2 QGS. The V segment lost 2 bases and the J segment 3 bases; nucleotides outside the gene matches: 13. The CDR3: CALGEWASGGYACADKLIF. In nucleotides, the CDR3 is TGTGCTCTTGGGGAATGGGCGTCTGGGGGATACGCGTGCGCCGATAAACTCATCTTT.

The J gene is TRDJ1, the V gene TRDV1; D is tentatively TRDD2 or TRDD3 (6 bases each). V was pared by 0 bases and J by 0 bases, with 29 bases between. The CDR3 contains 22 residues. Germline V gene sequence: CDR1 TSWWSYY, CDR2 QGS. CDR3 nucleotide sequence: TGTGCTCTTGGGGAACTGTGGTCCTACGTAGGTGGGGGCTTTGGGTACACCGATAAACTCATCTTT. Protein sequence: CALGELWSYVGGGFGYTDKLIF.

The table lists this clone with a few counts. This rearrangement joins TRDV1 to TRDJ1, with D hard to call. Germline V gives CDR1 TSWWSYY, CDR2 QGS. Trimming cost V 3 bases and J 4 bases, with 33 bases left between them. This CDR3 region has 21 residues. This CDR3 is CALGERTRPTLPLWVYDKLIF. CDR3 nucleotide sequence: TGTGCTCTTGGGGAGCGTACTCGGCCGACTCTCCCCCTTTGGGTGTACGATAAACTCATCTTT.

This chain joins TRDV1 and TRDJ1; 8 positions match TRDD3. Germline trimming cut 2 bases from V and 2 bases from J; bases unmatched to any gene: 13. The CDR3 runs to 18 residues. Germline CDR1 TSWWSYY, CDR2 QGS. CDR3 nucleotides: TGTGCTCTTGGGGAAACGTCTACTGGGGGGGTGAGGACCGATAAACTCATCTTT. It yields the protein CALGETSTGGVRTDKLIF.

Of note for this clone: One end of the junction is discordant with germline, which a read error may explain. Other DNA sequences in this sample translate to the same CDR3. The chain is built from TRDV2 and TRDJ1; 13 nucleotides agree with TRDD3. CDR1 is GEAIGNYY and CDR2 is EKD in the germline V gene. The CDR3 is 16 amino acids. The CDR3 sequence is CACDTVLGDTTDKLIF. The CDR3 DNA reads TGTGCCTGTGACACCGTACTGGGGGATACGACCGATAAGCTCATCTTT.

V is TRDV1 and J is TRDJ1; 9 bases map to TRDD3. The CDR3 loop spans 18 amino acids. V lost 2 bases and J lost 2; bases outside the gene matches: 12. Germline lookup yields CDR1 TSWWSYY and CDR2 QGS. The CDR3, as DNA: TGTGCTCTTGGGGAAAAGAAGGGTGGGGGATATTGGACCGATAAACTCATCTTT. It specifies CALGEKKGGGYWTDKLIF.

This clone was picked up a small number of times. V usage is TRDV1 and J usage is TRDJ1, with D possibly TRDD2 on 5 matching bases. Germline values: CDR1 TSWWSYY, CDR2 QGS. Trimming shortened V by 0 bases and J by 1 base, and 30 bases separated the two germline ends. The CDR3 covers 22 residues. The CDR3 DNA sequence: TGTGCTCTTGGGGAACTCAGCCTACCAGGCCCCCTATTCCCGACAGGCACCGATAAACTCATCTTT. It codes for CALGELSLPGPLFPTGTDKLIF.

This clone was seen many times. This chain uses TRDV2 with TRDJ1; a weak D match, TRDD3 (6 bases). Germline assignment: CDR1 GEAIGNYY and CDR2 EKD. There are 16 residues in the CDR3. Between the trimmed V and J ends, which lost 0 bases and 0 bases, there was a span of 13 bases. CDR3 sequence (DNA): TGTGCCTGTGACACCGGGGGACCCTTTGACACCGATAAACTCATCTTT. It yields the protein CACDTGGPFDTDKLIF.

This chain links TRDV1 with TRDJ1, with D perhaps TRDD3 (6 bases). Per the germline V gene, CDR1 is TSWWSYY and CDR2 is QGS. V was pared by 4 bases and J by 7 bases, with 22 bases between. The CDR3 consists of 16 residues. CDR3 bases: TGTGCTCTTGGGGTACTTTATTCCCCTTACTGGGCTAAACTCATCTTT. It codes for CALGVLYSPYWAKLIF.

The chain links TRDV1 to TRDJ1, with a weak D call TRDD3 (5 bases). Trimming pared 5 bases from V and 1 base from J, leaving 26 bases between. Germline V CDR1 and CDR2: TSWWSYY, QGS. The CDR3 length is 19 residues. The DNA of the CDR3 is TGTGCTCTTGGGAACTATCTTATTCCGTTTTTAACTGGCACCGATAAACTCATCTTT. Protein sequence: CALGNYLIPFLTGTDKLIF.

This clone was counted only a few times. V usage is TRDV2 and J usage is TRDJ1; TRDD3 matches 10 bases. Trimming at V came to 0 bases and at J to 0 bases, leaving 18 bases not matched to a gene. The CDR3 loop spans 21 amino acids. Germline values: CDR1 GEAIGNYY, CDR2 EKD. The CDR3 nucleotides read TGTGCCTGTGACACCTTCTGCGATTACTGGGGGATGGGAGCCGACACCGATAAACTCATCTTT. Translation: CACDTFCDYWGMGADTDKLIF.

The chain employs TRDV1 and TRDJ1, with 7 positions matching TRDD3. Germline CDR1 reads TSWWSYY; CDR2 reads QGS. The ends lost 2 bases at V and 7 bases at J; junction bases unmatched: 16. This CDR3 is 17 amino acids long. The CDR3 region has the DNA TGTGCTCTTGGGGAAATTTTCGCCGGGGCTGGGGGCCCTAAACTCATCTTT. This gives the protein CALGEIFAGAGGPKLIF.

This clone was counted between two and nine times. The chain carries TRDV1 and TRDJ1; 7 positions match TRDD3. Germline values: CDR1 TSWWSYY, CDR2 QGS. The junction had 14 bases not matched to a gene; V was cut back by 4 bases and J by 0 bases. The CDR3 covers 18 residues. DNA for the CDR3: TGTGCTCTTGGGGGCCACCTACCCCGTCTGGGGGACACCGATAAACTCATCTTT. This translates into CALGGHLPRLGDTDKLIF.

The chain recombines TRDV2 with TRDJ1; D is unclear. Germline V gene data show CDR1 as GEAIGNYY and CDR2 as EKD. V lost 0 bases, J lost 1 base, and 17 bases lay in between. The CDR3 has 17 residues. The CDR3 nucleotides read TGTGCCTGTGACACCTCTCACTACGATCCCTCCACCGATAAACTCATCTTT. It specifies CACDTSHYDPSTDKLIF.

The chain has TRDV1 and TRDJ1; 9 nucleotides match TRDD3. The trim removed 2 bases at V and 0 bases at J, leaving 13 bases unmatched. CDR1 TSWWSYY and CDR2 QGS come from the germline V gene. The CDR3 is 19 residues long. CDR3 amino acids: CALGELPDWGNHYTDKLIF. The CDR3 DNA is TGTGCTCTTGGGGAATTGCCAGACTGGGGGAACCACTACACCGATAAACTCATCTTT.

This chain uses TRDV1 with TRDJ1; 8 bases align to TRDD3. This CDR3 spans 16 amino acids. The J segment lost 4 bases and the V segment lost 0 bases, leaving 7 bases of the junction unmatched. Germline-derived CDR1 and CDR2 are TSWWSYY and QGS. The DNA of the CDR3 is TGTGCTCTTGGGGAACTTCCGACTGGGGGCCTCGATAAACTCATCTTT. It is translated as CALGELPTGGLDKLIF.

The chain links TRDV1 to TRDJ1; no definite D call. Germline V lookup: CDR1 TSWWSYY, CDR2 QGS. Trimming stripped 6 bases from V and 0 bases from J, with 11 bases between. The CDR3 spans 14 residues. The CDR3 here is CALGTALHTDKLIF. In DNA form, the CDR3 reads TGTGCTCTTGGAACGGCACTCCACACCGATAAACTCATCTTT.

This rearrangement joins TRDV1 to TRDJ1; 9 bases are shared with TRDD2. After removal of 1 base from V and 10 bases from J, the junction contained 28 bases not matched to a gene. In germline, CDR1 is TSWWSYY, CDR2 QGS. The CDR3 contains 21 residues. In nucleotides, the CDR3 is TGTGCTCTTGGGGAACCCCTTCCTACGGTTTCGACTGGGGAGGGACGCATAGGACTCATCTTT. Translating gives CALGEPLPTVSTGEGRIGLIF.

The chain has TRDV1 and TRDJ1; D gene ambiguous. Trimming left V 4 bases short and J 1 base short, with 10 bases between. Germline V gene lookup returns CDR1 TSWWSYY and CDR2 QGS. The CDR3 is 14 residues long. CDR3 loop: CALGAGKVTDKLIF. CDR3 nucleotides: TGTGCTCTTGGGGCCGGAAAAGTCACCGATAAACTCATCTTT.

With regard to this clone: Different DNA sequences within this sample yield the same CDR3. The V gene is TRDV1, the J gene TRDJ1; TRDD3 aligns across 7 bases. The CDR3 runs 16 residues. Looked up from germline, CDR1 is TSWWSYY and CDR2 is QGS. J gave up 1 base and V 8 bases, and 13 bases lay outside the gene matches. Here the CDR3 DNA reads TGTGCTCTTCTCCCCGGTCTGGGGGTCCGCACCGATAAACTCATCTTT. It is translated as CALLPGLGVRTDKLIF.

This clone occurred a few times. This chain uses TRDV1 with TRDJ1; D call uncertain. Germline-derived CDR1 and CDR2 are TSWWSYY and QGS. The germline V and J ends were trimmed by 0 bases and 0 bases, with 8 bases remaining between them. The CDR3 consists of 15 residues. For the CDR3, the DNA is TGTGCTCTTGGGGAACTCAGGGAGGACACCGATAAACTCATCTTT. This codes for CALGELREDTDKLIF.

This clone is medium-sized (0.01 to 0.1%). The chain combines TRDV2 with TRDJ1, with 10 bases lining up with TRDD3. The CDR3 totals 17 residues. Germline CDR1 reads GEAIGNYY; CDR2 reads EKD. With V trimmed by 1 base and J by 10 bases, 17 bases remained unmatched. Written as DNA, the CDR3 is TGTGCCTGTGACACTTTGAAATTCCTGGGGGATATCGACGGACTCATCTTT. Its protein product is CACDTLKFLGDIDGLIF.

The V gene is TRDV1, the J gene TRDJ1; TRDD3 matches 11 bases. The CDR3 has 23 residues. The junction had 23 bases not matched to a gene; V was cut back by 1 base and J by 1 base. Per the germline V gene, CDR1 is TSWWSYY and CDR2 is QGS. The CDR3 region is CALGERPRPSYWGIGGSTDKLIF. The CDR3 DNA reads TGTGCTCTTGGGGAACGACCCCGGCCCAGCTACTGGGGGATAGGGGGGAGCACCGATAAACTCATCTTT.

The V gene is TRDV3, the J gene TRDJ1; 10 positions match TRDD3. Trimming removed 3 bases from V and 1 base from J; junction bases left unmatched: 11. Germline V gene data show CDR1 as TVYSNPD and CDR2 as GDNSRS (reference sequence). The CDR3 is made up of 16 amino acids. As DNA, the CDR3 is TGTGCCTTGCCGGTACTGGGGGATGGAGGCACCGATAAACTCATCTTT. It is translated as CALPVLGDGGTDKLIF.

The genes are TRDV1 and TRDJ1; D is uncertain. The V gene's germline CDR1 is TSWWSYY and CDR2 QGS. V lost 2 bases, J lost 3 bases, and 13 bases lay in between. This CDR3 contains 15 residues. CDR3 sequence: CALGEAGWSSDKLIF. The CDR3 region has the DNA TGTGCTCTTGGGGAAGCTGGCTGGTCTTCCGATAAACTCATCTTT.